This T cell receptor (beta chain) was recovered during a study of blood T cell repertoires in COVID-19. Trimming removed 4 bases from V and 3 bases from J, with 11 bases in between. This CDR3 contains 14 residues. Germline V gene sequence: CDR1 ENHRY, CDR2 SYGVKD. Source study methods: Estimated nucleated cell counts came from reference gene primer amplification. Sequencing was performed with immunoSEQ multiplex PCR; in TCRdb, only in-frame clones are kept and a portion is missing. The V and J calls and clone size were taken over from that table, and D and trimming were inferred from the DNA. The sample carries around 200,000 clones, around 85% recorded once.

Input material: peripheral blood. The chain recombines TRBV10-3 with TRBJ2-3; D is perhaps TRBD2 (5 bases). The TCR comes from a man aged 55-75 years with acute or convalescent COVID-19. CDR3 amino acids: CAISAVGGTDTQYF. The CDR3 nucleotides are TGTGCCATCAGTGCTGTCGGAGGAACAGATACGCAGTATTTT.